This T cell receptor (beta chain) was sequenced in a study of cytomegalovirus exposure and HLA in healthy donors (dated by TCRdb to between 2016 and 2019). At the level of the whole study: According to an earlier analysis of a few hundred of the donors, roughly 180 million T cells yielded approximately 120 million unique TCR beta sequences and about 300 Gb of sequence data. An early release that covered 500 to 800 HLA-typed donors contained approximately 290 gigabases of sequencing data and some 87 million unique TCR sequences. Of the roughly 400 genotyped donors, roughly 80% fell in the genetic ancestry cluster associated with self-reported Caucasian donors. The study was designed to test whether signatures of past pathogen exposure could be identified by cataloging public T cell receptors. The study used immunosequencing to profile the T cell repertoires of approximately 640 subjects and linked those repertoires to cytomegalovirus serostatus. In addition to the first cohort of roughly 670 subjects, a separate validation cohort of about 120 different subjects was used. To predict cytomegalovirus infection status, the study brought together high-throughput TCR immunosequencing, statistical association of individual TCRs with disease status, and machine learning. To study patterns of TCR occurrence, a later analysis re-analyzed previously published TCR beta repertoires from 550 to 800 donors and added high-resolution HLA genotyping. In the later analysis, no new phenotypic data were used to find candidate immune exposures; instead, reliance was placed on TCR beta sequences and their occurrence across donors. To decide whether each TCR beta V gene segment behaved as functional or pseudogenic, an earlier analysis of some 580 of the donors relied on high-throughput TCR beta sequencing. Alongside the repertoire data, information on donor age, sex, ethnicity and CMV serostatus was compiled. Genome-wide SNP genotypes for about 65% of the 666 donors were used in a later genetic analysis, which treated that subset as a discovery cohort. Every repertoire in the discovery cohort had been generated on one and the same sequencing platform. Class I and class II HLA loci were covered by the typing at four-digit resolution. Typing coverage differed by locus: A, B, C, DRB1 and DQB1 were typed in roughly 629-630 donors, DQA1 in 500 to 550, DPA1 in 600 to 610, and DPB1 in about 450. Four or five DR-DQ haplotypes were handled as single units for association and clustering, since linkage in the cohort was strong. Across approximately 400 genotyped donors of the cohort, an average of about 240,000 unique TCR beta nucleotide sequences per donor were sequenced, and around 20% of those sequences were non-productive.

The junction carries 15 bases between V and J, which are trimmed by 6 bases and 9 bases respectively. Taken from cysteine to phenylalanine, the CDR3 has 13 residues. The kept DNA is CDR3 alone, 39 bases in frame from the first base. Looking up the germline V gene yields CDR1 MNHNS and CDR2 SASEGT. Comment on this clone: What antigen it recognizes has not been identified. No much larger clonotype is one base removed from it; base qualities were not supplied.

On the study overall, not on this receptor specifically: The cohort was sequenced for TCR beta chains only, and without alpha or paired-chain data the features that could be detected were limited. The study listed 150 to 200 TCR beta chains as associated with cytomegalovirus. A later analysis found that most CMV-associated TCR beta chains appeared HLA-restricted, with HLA associations seemingly driven largely by CMV exposure. Linkage disequilibrium might explain the correlated functional status among segregating V segments, but an unknown experimental factor could not be ruled out. A further reported finding was that TCR beta sequences accurately predicted the HLA-A and HLA-B alleles for most subjects in the first cohort. The earlier analysis of approximately 540 of the donors excluded some 15 rarely observed V segments, including chromosome 9 orphons, because counts were too low. According to a later analysis, TCR association rates differed among HLA loci, with DRB1 alleles showing the most associated TCRs and HLA-C alleles showing the fewest. In both the original and validation cohorts, the classifier was reported to diagnose cytomegalovirus status with high specificity and sensitivity. Compared with equally common non-associated chains, HLA-associated TCR beta chains in a later analysis were more clonally expanded and had lower generation probabilities. Compared with the 666-donor mean, donors in an Asian-associated ancestry cluster had fewer N-insertions in productive TCRs, according to a later genetic analysis. While some public TCRs were present in many individuals, most TCR sequences turned up only very rarely across donors. For the cohort, immune exposure information was limited to CMV serostatus. A cluster of highly shared sequence variants was judged likely to be a technical artifact of the sequencing pipeline. Sequencing depth was assumed to be roughly uniform across donors in the presence/absence analyses, though that assumption may not hold. In a later analysis, several top co-occurrence clusters were reported to appear linked to parvovirus B19, influenza, CMV and Epstein-Barr virus. In vitro tests confirmed that a few of the cytomegalovirus-associated TCR beta chains recognize cytomegalovirus antigens. In a later analysis, some 17,000 TCR beta sequences were associated with specific HLA alleles at a false discovery rate of 0.05. According to the authors, the approach could potentially be generalized to other disease states and immunological phenotypes. V-gene and J-gene trimming of TCR beta chains was associated with a missense DCLRE1C variant in a later genetic analysis, and the association was replicated in an independent cohort. Strong co-occurrence of HLA alleles, especially DR and DQ, made assigning TCR associations to individual alleles difficult. Broadly in line with IMGT annotations, most TCR beta V segments showed up in productive rearrangements about 87% or about 30% of the time in an earlier analysis of roughly 590 of the donors. Some IMGT-functional V segments, including TRBV6-2 and TRBV6-3, could not be distinguished by the 87-base-pair reads and were therefore excluded. HLA typing was unavailable for some donors at each locus, so association tests used only the typed subset.

The cohort was made up of 666 healthy bone marrow donors. Cohort members were all nominally healthy when sampled, although unrecorded immune exposures were likely present. The donor was CMV seropositive and belonged to the group of 250 to 300 seropositive cohort members. Every donor gave a peripheral blood sample, and the peripheral blood mononuclear cells from that sample were used for TCR beta sequencing. The Qiagen DNeasy Blood Extraction Kit was used to extract genomic DNA from the blood cell samples. The library was built by means of the immunoSEQ multiplex PCR assay. For the multiplex PCR, a mixture combining 60 forward primers for TCR Vbeta segments and 13 reverse primers for TCR Jbeta segments was used. Amplification of the CDR3 region of rearranged TCR beta genes was performed with a multiplex PCR assay on genomic DNA. The amplified TCR beta libraries were sequenced on the Illumina HiSeq System as 87-base-pair reads. The authors' pipeline ran thus. Across the 670 or so repertoires, a later analysis counted some 81 million unique TCR beta chains, approximately 12 million of which were shared by at least two donors. Raw reads were error-corrected and collapsed into unique sequences by a nearest-neighbor algorithm in which closely related sequences were merged to remove PCR and sequencing errors. V, D and J gene segments were assigned by aligning CDR3 sequences to IMGT reference sequences. For a sequence to be retained, at least a six-nucleotide match to both a V gene segment and a J gene segment was required. Rearrangements were classified as productive when the CDR3 lacked stop codons and remained in frame with V and J, and all other rearrangements were classified as non-productive. CDR3 was defined by IMGT convention, running from the second conserved V-encoded cysteine to the conserved J-encoded phenylalanine. In an earlier analysis of around 640 of the donors, sequences lacking an unambiguous match to a single V gene segment were excluded. An earlier analysis of just under 600 of the donors called V segments functional above 56.7% productive rearrangements and segregating when the between-donor standard deviation exceeded 5%. To diagnose cytomegalovirus status from the catalog of TCR beta chain sequences, a statistical classification framework was built. In a later analysis, TCR nucleotide sequences were compared against IMGT/GENE-DB human TR gene sequences so that V and J genes could be assigned. The TCRdist pipeline was used in a later analysis to assign CDR3 sequences and most-parsimonious VDJ recombination scenarios. In a later analysis, each TCR beta chain was defined by its CDR3 amino acid sequence together with its V-gene family, and reads lacking a unique V-gene family were excluded. To address suspected cross-contamination and a sequencing artifact, a later analysis removed around 590 highly shared, low-generation-probability nucleotide sequences. In a later analysis, a clonal expansion index was calculated for each public chain from normalized within-repertoire ranks of inferred template counts. In a later analysis, generation probabilities were computed using a VDJ recombination model fitted to out-of-frame rearrangements, and the results were checked against IGoR. Hypergeometric tests were used in a later analysis to score TCR-TCR, TCR-HLA and TCR-CMV co-occurrence, with a repertoire-size bias correction applied to the TCR pairs. To estimate false discovery rates, a later analysis permuted the HLA or CMV assignments 20 times. In a later analysis, co-occurring TCRs were grouped using DBSCAN, and TCRdist sequence similarity was added for clustering within HLA-allele-positive subsets. Repertoires with fewer than 30,000 or more than 120,000 public chains, plus five repertoires with anomalous nucleotide sharing, were excluded from co-occurrence clustering. Sourced from immuneACCESS, this table was stored by TCRdb with only in-frame sequences that have V and J called. A share of the clones is absent; for the studies checked, an unresolved V gene accounts for under half, and the remainder has no known explanation. The D gene and trimming were derived from the DNA, and the V and J assignments and clone size from that table. Counted in this sample were fewer than 70,000 clones; 74% of them appeared once. The ten largest clonotypes hold over 8.5% of the sample.

The sequence derives from a woman aged 60 to 75 in good health and CMV-seropositive. The sequenced sample consisted of PBMCs. The sequence is built from TRBV6-1 and TRBJ1-5, with the D gene too uncertain to name. The CDR3: CASRKEVEGPQHF. The bases read TGTGCCAGCAGAAAGGAGGTGGAGGGGCCCCAGCATTTT.